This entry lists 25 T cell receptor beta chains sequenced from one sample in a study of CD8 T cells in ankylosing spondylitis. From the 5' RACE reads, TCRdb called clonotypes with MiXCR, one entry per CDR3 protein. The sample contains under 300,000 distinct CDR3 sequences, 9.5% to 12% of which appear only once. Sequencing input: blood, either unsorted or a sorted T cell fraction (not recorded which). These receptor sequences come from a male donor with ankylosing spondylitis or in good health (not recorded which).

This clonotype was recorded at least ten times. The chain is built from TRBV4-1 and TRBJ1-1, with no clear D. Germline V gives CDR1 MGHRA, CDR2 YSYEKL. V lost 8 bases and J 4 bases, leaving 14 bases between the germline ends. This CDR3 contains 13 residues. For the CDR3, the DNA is TGCGCCAGCCGCCGCGGGATATCCACTGAAGCTTTCTTT. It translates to CASRRGISTEAFF.

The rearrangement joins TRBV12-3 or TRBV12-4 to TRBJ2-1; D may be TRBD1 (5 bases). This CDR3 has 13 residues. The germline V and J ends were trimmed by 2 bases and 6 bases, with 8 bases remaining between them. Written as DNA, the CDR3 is TGTGCCAGCAGTTTACAGGGCCCCAATGAGCAGTTCTTC. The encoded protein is CASSLQGPNEQFF.

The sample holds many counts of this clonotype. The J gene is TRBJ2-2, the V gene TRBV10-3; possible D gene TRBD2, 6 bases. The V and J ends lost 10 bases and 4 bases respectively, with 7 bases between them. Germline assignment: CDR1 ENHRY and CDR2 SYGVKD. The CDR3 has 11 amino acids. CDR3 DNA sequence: TGTGCCACCGGGAGCACCGGGGAGCTGTTTTTT. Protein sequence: CATGSTGELFF.

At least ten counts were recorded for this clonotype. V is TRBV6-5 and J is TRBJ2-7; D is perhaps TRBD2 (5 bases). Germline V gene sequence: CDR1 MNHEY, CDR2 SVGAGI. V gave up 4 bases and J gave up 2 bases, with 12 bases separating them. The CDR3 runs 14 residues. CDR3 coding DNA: TGTGCCAGCAGTTGGACTCCAGGCCCCTACGAGCAGTACTTC. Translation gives CASSWTPGPYEQYF.

Here the CDR3 reads CAMSRGRGYGYTF. The CDR3 DNA sequence: TGTGCCATGAGCAGGGGACGGGGCTATGGCTACACCTTC. The V and J genes are TRBV5-3 and TRBJ1-2, with TRBD1 as a possible D gene (6 bases). TRBV5-3 is an ORF, and what it does is uncertain. V was cut by 9 bases and J by 4 bases, with 16 bases left in between. This CDR3 has 13 residues.

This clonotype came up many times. The CDR3 sequence: CASSLEFGNTIYF. The CDR3, as DNA: TGTGCCAGCAGCTTGGAGTTTGGAAACACCATATATTTT. The chain links TRBV5-6 to TRBJ1-3; D gene uncertain. Germline CDR1 and CDR2: SGHDT and YYEEEE. The CDR3 covers 13 residues. Trimming removed 0 bases at V and 3 bases at J, with 4 bases between.

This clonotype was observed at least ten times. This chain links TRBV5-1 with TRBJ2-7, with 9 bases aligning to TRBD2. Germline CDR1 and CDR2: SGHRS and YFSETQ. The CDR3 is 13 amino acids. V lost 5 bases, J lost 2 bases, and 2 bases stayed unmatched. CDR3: CASRSGGTYEQYF. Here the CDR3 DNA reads TGCGCCAGCAGGAGCGGGGGGACCTACGAGCAGTACTTC.

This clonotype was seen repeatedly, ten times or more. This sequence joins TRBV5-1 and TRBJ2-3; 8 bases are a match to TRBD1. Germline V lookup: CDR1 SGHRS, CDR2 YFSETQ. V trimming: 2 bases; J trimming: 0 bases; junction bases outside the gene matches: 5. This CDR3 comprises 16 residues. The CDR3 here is CASSLTGGSSTDTQYF. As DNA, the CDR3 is TGCGCCAGCAGCTTAACAGGGGGTTCTAGCACAGATACGCAGTATTTT. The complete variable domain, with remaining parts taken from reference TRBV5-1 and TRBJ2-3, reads KAGVTQTPRYLIKTRGQQVTLSCSPISGHRSVSWYQQTPGQGLQFLFEYFSETQRNKGNFPGRFSGRQFSNSRSEMNVSTLELGDSALYLCASSLTGGSSTDTQYFGPGTRLTVL.

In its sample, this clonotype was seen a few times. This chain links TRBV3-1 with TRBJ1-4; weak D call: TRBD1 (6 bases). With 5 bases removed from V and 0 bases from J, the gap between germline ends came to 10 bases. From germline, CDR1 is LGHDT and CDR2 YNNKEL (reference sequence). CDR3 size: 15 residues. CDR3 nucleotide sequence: TGTGCCAGCAGCGCTCGGACAGCAACTAATGAAAAACTGTTTTTT. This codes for CASSARTATNEKLFF.

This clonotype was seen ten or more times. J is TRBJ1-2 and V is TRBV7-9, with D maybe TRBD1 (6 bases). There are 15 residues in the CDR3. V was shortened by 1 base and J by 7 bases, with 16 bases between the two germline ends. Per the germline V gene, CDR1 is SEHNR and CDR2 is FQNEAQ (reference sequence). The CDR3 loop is CASSLGFRSRGGYTF. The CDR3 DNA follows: TGTGCCAGCAGCTTAGGGTTCAGGTCCAGGGGTGGCTACACCTTC.

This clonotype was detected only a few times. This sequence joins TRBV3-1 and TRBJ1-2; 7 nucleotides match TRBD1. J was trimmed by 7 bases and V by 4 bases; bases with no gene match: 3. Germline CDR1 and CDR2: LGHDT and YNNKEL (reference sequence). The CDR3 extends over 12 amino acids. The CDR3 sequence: CASSPGGVGYTF. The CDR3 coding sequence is TGTGCCAGCAGCCCAGGGGGGGTTGGCTACACCTTC.

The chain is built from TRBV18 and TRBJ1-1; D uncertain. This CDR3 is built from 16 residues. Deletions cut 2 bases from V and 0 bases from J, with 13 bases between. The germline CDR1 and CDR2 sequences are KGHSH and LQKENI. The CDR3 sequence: CASSPFVEGMNTEAFF. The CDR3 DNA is TGTGCCAGCTCACCATTTGTAGAGGGAATGAACACTGAAGCTTTCTTT.

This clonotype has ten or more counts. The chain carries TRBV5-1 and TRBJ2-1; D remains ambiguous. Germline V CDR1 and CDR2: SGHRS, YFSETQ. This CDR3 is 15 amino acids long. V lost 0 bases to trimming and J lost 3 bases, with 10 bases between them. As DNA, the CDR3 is TGCGCCAGCAGCTTGGACGACAATTTCTACAATGAGCAGTTCTTC. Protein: CASSLDDNFYNEQFF.

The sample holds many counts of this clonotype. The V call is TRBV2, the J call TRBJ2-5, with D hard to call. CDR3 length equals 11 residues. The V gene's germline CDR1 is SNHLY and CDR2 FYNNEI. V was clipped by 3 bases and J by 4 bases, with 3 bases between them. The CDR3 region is CASSDRETQYF. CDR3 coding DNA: TGTGCCAGCAGTGATCGAGAGACCCAGTACTTC.

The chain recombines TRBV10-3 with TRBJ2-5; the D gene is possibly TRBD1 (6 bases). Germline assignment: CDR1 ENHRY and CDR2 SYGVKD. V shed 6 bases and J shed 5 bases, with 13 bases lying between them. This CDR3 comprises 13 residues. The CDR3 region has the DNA TGTGCCATCAGCAATGGGGGCCGGGAGACCCAGTACTTC. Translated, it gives CAISNGGRETQYF.

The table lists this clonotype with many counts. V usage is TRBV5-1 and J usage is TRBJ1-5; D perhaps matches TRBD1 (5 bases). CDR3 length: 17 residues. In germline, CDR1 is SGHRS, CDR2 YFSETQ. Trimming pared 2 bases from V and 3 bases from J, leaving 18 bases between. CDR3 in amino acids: CASSFILAQGPNQPQHF. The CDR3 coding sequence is TGCGCCAGCAGCTTTATACTAGCCCAGGGTCCCAATCAGCCCCAGCATTTT.

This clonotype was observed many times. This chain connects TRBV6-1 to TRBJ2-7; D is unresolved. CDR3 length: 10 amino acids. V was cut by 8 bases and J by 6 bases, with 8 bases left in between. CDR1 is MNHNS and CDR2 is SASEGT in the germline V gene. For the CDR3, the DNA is TGTGCCAGCGCCGAGATCGAGCAGTACTTC. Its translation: CASAEIEQYF.

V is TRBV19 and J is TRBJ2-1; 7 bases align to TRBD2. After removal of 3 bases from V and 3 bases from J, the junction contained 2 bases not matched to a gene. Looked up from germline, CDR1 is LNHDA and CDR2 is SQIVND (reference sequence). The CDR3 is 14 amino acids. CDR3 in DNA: TGTGCCAGTAGTATTGCTAGCGGCTACAATGAGCAGTTCTTC. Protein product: CASSIASGYNEQFF.

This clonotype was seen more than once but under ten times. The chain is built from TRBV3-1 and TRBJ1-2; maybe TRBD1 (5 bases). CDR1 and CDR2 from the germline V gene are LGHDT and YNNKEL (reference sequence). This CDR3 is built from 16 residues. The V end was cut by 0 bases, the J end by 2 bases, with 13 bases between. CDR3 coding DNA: TGTGCCAGCAGCCAAGATTACCGGGGGTCGAACTATGGCTACACCTTC. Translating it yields CASSQDYRGSNYGYTF.

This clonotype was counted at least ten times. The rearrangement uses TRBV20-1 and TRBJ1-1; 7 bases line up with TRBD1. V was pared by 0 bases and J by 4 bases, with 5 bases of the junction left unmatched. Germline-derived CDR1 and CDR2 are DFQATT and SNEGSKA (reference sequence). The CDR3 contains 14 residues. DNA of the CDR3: TGCAGTGCTAGAGATCTCGACAGGGCCACTGAAGCTTTCTTT. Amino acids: CSARDLDRATEAFF.

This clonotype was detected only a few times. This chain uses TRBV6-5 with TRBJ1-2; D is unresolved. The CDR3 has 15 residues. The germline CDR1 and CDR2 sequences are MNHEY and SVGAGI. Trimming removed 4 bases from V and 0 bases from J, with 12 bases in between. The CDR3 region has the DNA TGTGCCAGCAGTTTCTCCTCGACGGCTAACTATGGCTACACCTTC. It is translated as CASSFSSTANYGYTF.

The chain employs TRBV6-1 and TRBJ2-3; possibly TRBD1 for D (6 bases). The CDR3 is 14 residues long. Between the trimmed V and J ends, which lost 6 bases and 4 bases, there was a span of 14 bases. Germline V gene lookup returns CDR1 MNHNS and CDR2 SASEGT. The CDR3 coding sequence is TGTGCCAGCAGCCCAGCCTCAGGGGCAGATACGCAGTATTTT. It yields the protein CASSPASGADTQYF.

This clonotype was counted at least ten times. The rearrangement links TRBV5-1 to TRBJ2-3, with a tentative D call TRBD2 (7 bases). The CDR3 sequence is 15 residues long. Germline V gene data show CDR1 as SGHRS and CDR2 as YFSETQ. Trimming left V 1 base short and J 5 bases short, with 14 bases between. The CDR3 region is CASSLTGASGDTQYF. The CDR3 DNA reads TGCGCCAGCAGCTTGACGGGGGCTAGCGGAGATACGCAGTATTTT.

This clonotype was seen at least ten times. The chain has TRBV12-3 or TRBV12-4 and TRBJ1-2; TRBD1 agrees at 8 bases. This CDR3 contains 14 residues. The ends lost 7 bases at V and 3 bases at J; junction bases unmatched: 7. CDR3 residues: CASTIQGDDYGYTF. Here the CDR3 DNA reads TGTGCCAGCACCATACAGGGGGATGACTATGGCTACACCTTC.

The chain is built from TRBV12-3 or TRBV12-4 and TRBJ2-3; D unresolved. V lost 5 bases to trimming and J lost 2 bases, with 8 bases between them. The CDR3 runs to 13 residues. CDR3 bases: TGTGCCAGCAGTCTCCTAAACACAGATACGCAGTATTTT. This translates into CASSLLNTDTQYF.